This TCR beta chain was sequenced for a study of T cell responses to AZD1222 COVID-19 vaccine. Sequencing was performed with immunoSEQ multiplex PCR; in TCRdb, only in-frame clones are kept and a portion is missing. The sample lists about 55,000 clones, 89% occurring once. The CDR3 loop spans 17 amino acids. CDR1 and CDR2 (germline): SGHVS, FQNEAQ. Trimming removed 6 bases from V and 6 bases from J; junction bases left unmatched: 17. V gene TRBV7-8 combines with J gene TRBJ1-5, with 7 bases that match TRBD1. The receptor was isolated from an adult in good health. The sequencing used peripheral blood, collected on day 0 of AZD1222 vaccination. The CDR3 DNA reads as TGTGCCAGCAGTCGAGTTAGGACAGGCGGATCTCCTCAGCCCCAGCATTTT. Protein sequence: CASSRVRTGGSPQPQHF.